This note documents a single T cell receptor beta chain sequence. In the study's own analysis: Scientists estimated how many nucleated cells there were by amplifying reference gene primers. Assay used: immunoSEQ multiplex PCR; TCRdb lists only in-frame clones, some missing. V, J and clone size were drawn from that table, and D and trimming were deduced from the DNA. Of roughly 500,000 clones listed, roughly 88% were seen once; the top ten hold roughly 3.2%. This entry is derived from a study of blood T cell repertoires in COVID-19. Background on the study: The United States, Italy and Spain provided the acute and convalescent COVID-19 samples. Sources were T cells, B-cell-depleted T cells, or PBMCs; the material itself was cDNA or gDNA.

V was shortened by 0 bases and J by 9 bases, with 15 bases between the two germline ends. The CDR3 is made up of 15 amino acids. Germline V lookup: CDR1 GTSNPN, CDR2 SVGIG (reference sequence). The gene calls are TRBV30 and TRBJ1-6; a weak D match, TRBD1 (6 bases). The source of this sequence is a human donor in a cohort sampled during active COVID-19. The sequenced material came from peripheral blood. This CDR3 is CAWSVLGQSGSPLHF. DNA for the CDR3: TGTGCCTGGAGTGTACTTGGACAGTCAGGTTCACCCCTCCACTTT.